Listed below are T cell receptor beta chains from one sample, sequenced in a study of blood T cell repertoires in COVID-19. Repertoires were generated with immunoSEQ multiplex PCR, while TCRdb's copy carries only in-frame clones and drops some. The data contain 50,000 to 65,000 clones, more than 85% of them singletons. The material sequenced was peripheral blood. The receptors originated from a man aged 50-59 years with acute or convalescent COVID-19. Both conserved end residues are part of each CDR3. The D gene is left open where the match is weak. Expanded clones are given a class, and other clones once, few, many or no size at all.

cdr3_nt	cdr3_aa	d_call	v_call	j_call	clone_size
TGTGCCTGGGGACATCAACTACCTTCTGGCTACACCTTC	CAWGHQLPSGYTF	-	TRBV30	TRBJ1-2	-
TGTGCCAGCAGCCTAAGGGGGGGGAACACTGAAGCTTTCTTT	CASSLRGGNTEAFF	-	TRBV3-1/TRBV3-2	TRBJ1-1	-
TGTGCCACACTGGGTAGGGACAGGGGTTTCTATGGCTACACCTTC	CATLGRDRGFYGYTF	TRBD1	TRBV10-3	TRBJ1-2	-
TGCGCCAGCAGCACGGACAGGGCGAACACCGGGGAGCTGTTTTTT	CASSTDRANTGELFF	TRBD1	TRBV5-1	TRBJ2-2	-
TGTGCCAGCAGCAGACAGGGTGGGTACGATCAGCCCCAGCATTTT	CASSRQGGYDQPQHF	TRBD1	TRBV28	TRBJ1-5	-
TGCGCCAGCAGCTCACCGGGACAGTCCTACGAGCAGTACTTC	CASSSPGQSYEQYF	TRBD1	TRBV5-1	TRBJ2-7	once
TGTGCCATCAGTGAGTCCTCGGCTGAAGCTTTCTTT	CAISESSAEAFF	-	TRBV10-3	TRBJ1-1	-
TGTGCCAGCAGCCTGACGGGAGTTGGGGAAAAACTGTTTTTT	CASSLTGVGEKLFF	-	TRBV5-8	TRBJ1-4	-
TGTGCCAGCAGCTTAAGACAGGGGAATCAGCCCCAGCATTTT	CASSLRQGNQPQHF	TRBD1	TRBV7-3	TRBJ1-5	-
TGCAGTGCTAGTTTGTCTAGCGGGGTTCGTGCCGAGCAGTACTTC	CSASLSSGVRAEQYF	TRBD2	TRBV20-1	TRBJ2-7	-
TGTGCCAGCAGCAAAGCCCCGGGACTAGCGGGTCCCCCCGGCGGGACCCAGTACTTC	CASSKAPGLAGPPGGTQYF	-	TRBV21-1	TRBJ2-5	once
TGTGCCAGCAGCCAAGGGGGAATGGACGAGCAGTACTTC	CASSQGGMDEQYF	-	TRBV7-2	TRBJ2-7	-
TGTGCCAGCAGTGCGTCGGGACAGGCTTTCCCCCAGCATTTT	CASSASGQAFPQHF	TRBD1	TRBV2	TRBJ1-5	few
TGTGCCAGTAGTATAGCCGTACTAGCGGGGGGGCCCTCCGAGCAGTACTTC	CASSIAVLAGGPSEQYF	TRBD2	TRBV19	TRBJ2-7	-
TGTGCCAGCAGTACCTTACAGGGAAGCCTTTCTGGAAACACCATATATTTT	CASSTLQGSLSGNTIYF	-	TRBV28	TRBJ1-3	-
TGTGCCAGCAGCTTAAGGACAGGCATCGACTCCTACGAGCAGTACTTC	CASSLRTGIDSYEQYF	TRBD1	TRBV7-9	TRBJ2-7	-
TGTGCCATAAGGAGGGGATATCGGACAGGGGATCTCAGCTGGAACACCGGGGAGCTGTTTTTT	CAIRRGYRTGDLSWNTGELFF	TRBD1	TRBV10-3	TRBJ2-2	-
TGTGCCAGCAGCCGTAGTTCGGGAACTGGAAACACCATATATTTT	CASSRSSGTGNTIYF	-	TRBV7-2	TRBJ1-3	-
TGTGCCAGCTCACCAGACGGGGCTAGCGGGGCACCAGGGGAGCAGTTCTTC	CASSPDGASGAPGEQFF	TRBD2	TRBV18	TRBJ2-1	-
TGTGCCAGCAGCCAAGATCTTGTAGGAGCTGAAGCTTTCTTT	CASSQDLVGAEAFF	-	TRBV14	TRBJ1-1	-
TGTGCCAGCAGTGTATTAGCGGGGACGGAATGGGATACGCAGTATTTT	CASSVLAGTEWDTQYF	TRBD2	TRBV6-1	TRBJ2-3	-
TGTGCCATCAGTGACCTAGCGGGGGTACACCATACGCAGTATTTT	CAISDLAGVHHTQYF	TRBD2	TRBV10-3	TRBJ2-3	-
TGTGCCAGCACCCGGGGTTCCAACTATGGCTACACCTTC	CASTRGSNYGYTF	-	TRBV28	TRBJ1-2	once
TGTGCCAGCAGCTCCCAGGGGGCCGGCTATGGCTACACCTTC	CASSSQGAGYGYTF	TRBD1	TRBV9	TRBJ1-2	once
TGTGCCACCAGTAGCCGGGACACGGGTCAGCCCCAGCATTTT	CATSSRDTGQPQHF	-	TRBV24-1	TRBJ1-5	-
TGCGCCAGCAGCTGGGAACGGGGTCAGCCCCAGCATTTT	CASSWERGQPQHF	-	TRBV5-1	TRBJ1-5	-
TGTGCCTCTACTCAGGGCGTCTCTGGAAACACCATATATTTT	CASTQGVSGNTIYF	-	TRBV30	TRBJ1-3	-
TGTGCCAGCAGTTTAGACAGGGCCAAGGCTGAAGCTTTCTTT	CASSLDRAKAEAFF	TRBD1	TRBV6-5	TRBJ1-1	-